These T cell receptor beta chains were read from a single sample in a study of T cell responses to AZD1222 COVID-19 vaccine. This table comes from immunoSEQ multiplex PCR, and its TCRdb copy is limited to in-frame clones, with some not included. The sample lists approximately 120,000 clones, 93% occurring once. The sample here was peripheral blood, taken on day 0 of AZD1222 vaccination. These receptors were collected from an adult in good health. CDR3s include the opening cysteine and the closing phenylalanine or tryptophan. The order of the fields is clone size, D gene, V gene, J gene, CDR3 DNA, CDR3 protein. D genes are given only for firm matches. The size field is filled for only some rows; it gives once, few, many or a size class.

>NA|NA|TRBV5-1|TRBJ1-5
TGCGCCAGCAGCTTCACCGGGTCATATAGCAATCAGCCCCAGCATTTT
CASSFTGSYSNQPQHF
>medium-sized|TRBD1|TRBV4-1|TRBJ1-6
TGCGCCACAGGGACGACAGGGGGCTATTCACCCCTCCACTTT
CATGTTGGYSPLHF
>once|NA|TRBV6-2/TRBV6-3|TRBJ2-1
TGTGCCAGCAGTACAGGGTATTGGAATGAGCAGTTCTTC
CASSTGYWNEQFF
>NA|NA|TRBV5-6|TRBJ1-3
TGTGCCAGCAGCTTCGAGGGCTCCGGAAACACCATATATTTT
CASSFEGSGNTIYF
>NA|TRBD2|TRBV5-1|TRBJ2-7
TGCGCCAGCAGCTCTTTAGCGGGAGGATCCCACGAGCAGTACTTC
CASSSLAGGSHEQYF
>NA|NA|TRBV29-1|TRBJ1-1
TGCAGCGTAGACAGTACGAACACTGAAGCTTTCTTT
CSVDSTNTEAFF
>NA|NA|TRBV28|TRBJ1-2
TGTGCCAGCAGTGACAGGAACTATGGCTACACCTTC
CASSDRNYGYTF
>NA|TRBD2|TRBV9|TRBJ2-1
TGTGCCAGCAGCGCGGGGCCGGGACTAGCGGGGTCCTACAATGAGCAGTTCTTC
CASSAGPGLAGSYNEQFF
>NA|TRBD2|TRBV7-9|TRBJ2-7
TGTGCCAGCAGCTTATCTAGCGGGAGAGGCAGCGAGCAGTACTTC
CASSLSSGRGSEQYF
>NA|NA|TRBV7-9|TRBJ2-4
TGTGCCAGCAGCTCAAGCACACAGAAAAACATTCAGTACTTC
CASSSSTQKNIQYF
>NA|NA|TRBV28|TRBJ1-1
TGTGCCAGCAGGGGACCCAACACTGAAGCTTTCTTT
CASRGPNTEAFF
>once|TRBD1|TRBV28|TRBJ2-1
TGTGCCAGCTTTTTTCAACGGACAGGGGATTGGGATGAGCAGTTCTTC
CASFFQRTGDWDEQFF
>NA|NA|TRBV3-1/TRBV3-2|TRBJ2-7
TGTGCCAGCAGCCTTGGAGGACAGTTCTACGAGCAGTACTTC
CASSLGGQFYEQYF
>once|NA|TRBV18|TRBJ2-2
TGTGCCAGCTCACCCGCCACCGGGGAGCTGTTTTTT
CASSPATGELFF
>NA|NA|TRBV30|TRBJ2-7
TGTGCCTGGGGCGACTATTTCTACGAGCAGTACTTC
CAWGDYFYEQYF